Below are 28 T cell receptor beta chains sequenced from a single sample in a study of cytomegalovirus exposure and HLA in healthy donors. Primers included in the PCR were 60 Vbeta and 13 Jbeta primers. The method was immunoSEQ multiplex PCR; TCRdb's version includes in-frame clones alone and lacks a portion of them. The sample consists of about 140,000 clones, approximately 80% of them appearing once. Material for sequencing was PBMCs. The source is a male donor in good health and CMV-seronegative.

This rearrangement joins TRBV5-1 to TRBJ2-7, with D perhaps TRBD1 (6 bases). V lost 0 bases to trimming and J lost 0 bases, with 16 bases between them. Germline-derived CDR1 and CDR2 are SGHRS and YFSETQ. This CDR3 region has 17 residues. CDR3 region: CASSLATTGRSSYEQYF. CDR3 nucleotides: TGCGCCAGCAGCTTGGCTACAACAGGGCGAAGCTCCTACGAGCAGTACTTC.

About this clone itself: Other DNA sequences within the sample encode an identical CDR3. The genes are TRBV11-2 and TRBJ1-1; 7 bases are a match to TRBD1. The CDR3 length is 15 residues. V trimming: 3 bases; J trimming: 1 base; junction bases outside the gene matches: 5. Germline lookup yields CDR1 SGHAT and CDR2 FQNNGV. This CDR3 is CASSLEGARNTEAFF. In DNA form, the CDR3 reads TGTGCCAGCAGCTTGGAGGGGGCGCGGAACACTGAAGCTTTCTTT.

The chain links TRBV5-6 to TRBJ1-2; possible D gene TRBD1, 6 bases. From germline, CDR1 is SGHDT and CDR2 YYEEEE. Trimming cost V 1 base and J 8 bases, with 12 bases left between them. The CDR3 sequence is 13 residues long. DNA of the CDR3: TGTGCCAGCAGCTTGCCGGGCGACAGGGGCTACACCTTC. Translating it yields CASSLPGDRGYTF.

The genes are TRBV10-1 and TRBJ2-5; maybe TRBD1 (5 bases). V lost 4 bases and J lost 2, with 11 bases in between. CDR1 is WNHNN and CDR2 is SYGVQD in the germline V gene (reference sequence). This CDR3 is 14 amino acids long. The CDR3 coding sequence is TGCGCCAGCAGTGGACAGAGAAATCAAGAGACCCAGTACTTC. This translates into CASSGQRNQETQYF.

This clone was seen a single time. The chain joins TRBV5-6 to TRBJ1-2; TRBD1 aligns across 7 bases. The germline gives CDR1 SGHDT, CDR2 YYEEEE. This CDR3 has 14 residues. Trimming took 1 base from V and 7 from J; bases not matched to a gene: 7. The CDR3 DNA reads TGTGCCAGCAGCTTGCAGGGGGGTTCGGGTGGCTACACCTTC. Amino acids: CASSLQGGSGGYTF.

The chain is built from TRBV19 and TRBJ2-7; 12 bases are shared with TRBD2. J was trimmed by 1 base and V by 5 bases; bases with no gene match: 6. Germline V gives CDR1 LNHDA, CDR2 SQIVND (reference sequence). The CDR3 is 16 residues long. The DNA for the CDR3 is TGTGCCAGTAGTCCACTAGCGGGAGGTGGTTCCTACGAGCAGTACTTC. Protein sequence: CASSPLAGGGSYEQYF.

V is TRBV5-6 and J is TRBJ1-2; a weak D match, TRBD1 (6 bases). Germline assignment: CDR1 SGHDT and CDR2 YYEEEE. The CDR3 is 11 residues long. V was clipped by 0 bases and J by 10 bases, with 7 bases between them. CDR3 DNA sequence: TGTGCCAGCAGCTTGGACAGGGCCTACACCTTC. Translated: CASSLDRAYTF.

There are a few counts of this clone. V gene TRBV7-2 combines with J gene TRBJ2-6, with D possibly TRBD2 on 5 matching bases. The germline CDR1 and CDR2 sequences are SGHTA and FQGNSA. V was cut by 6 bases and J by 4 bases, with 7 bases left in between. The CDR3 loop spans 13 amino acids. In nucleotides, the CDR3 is TGTGCCAGCAGAACGGGGGGGGCCAACGTCCTGACTTTC. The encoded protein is CASRTGGANVLTF.

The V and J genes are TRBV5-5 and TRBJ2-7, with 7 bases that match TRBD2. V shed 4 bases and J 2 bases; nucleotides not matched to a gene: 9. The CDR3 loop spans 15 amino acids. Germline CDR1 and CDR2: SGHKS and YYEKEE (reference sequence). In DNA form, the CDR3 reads TGTGCCAGCAGCGTTACTAGCGAATCTACCTACGAGCAGTACTTC. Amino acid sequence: CASSVTSESTYEQYF.

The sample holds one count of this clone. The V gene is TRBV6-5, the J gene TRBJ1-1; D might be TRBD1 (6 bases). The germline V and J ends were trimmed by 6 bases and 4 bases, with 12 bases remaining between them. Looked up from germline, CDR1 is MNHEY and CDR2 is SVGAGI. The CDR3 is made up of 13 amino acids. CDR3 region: CASRNAGATEAFF. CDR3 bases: TGTGCCAGCAGAAACGCGGGGGCCACTGAAGCTTTCTTT.

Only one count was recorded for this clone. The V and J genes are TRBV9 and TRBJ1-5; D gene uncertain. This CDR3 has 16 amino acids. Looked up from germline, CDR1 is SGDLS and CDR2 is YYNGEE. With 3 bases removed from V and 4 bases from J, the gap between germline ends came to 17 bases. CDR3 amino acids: CASSGRTEDWNQPQHF. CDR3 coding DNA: TGTGCCAGCAGCGGGAGGACTGAAGATTGGAATCAGCCCCAGCATTTT.

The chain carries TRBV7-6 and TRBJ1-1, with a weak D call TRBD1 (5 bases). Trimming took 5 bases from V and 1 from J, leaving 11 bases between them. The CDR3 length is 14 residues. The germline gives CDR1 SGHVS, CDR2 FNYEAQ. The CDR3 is CASSPGRANTEAFF. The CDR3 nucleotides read TGTGCCAGCAGCCCCGGCAGGGCGAACACTGAAGCTTTCTTT. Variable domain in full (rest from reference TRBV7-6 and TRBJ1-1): GAGVSQSPRYKVTKRGQDVALRCDPISGHVSLYWYRQALGQGPEFLTYFNYEAQQDKSGLPNDRFSAERPEGSISTLTIQRTEQRDSAMYRCASSPGRANTEAFFGQGTRLTVV.

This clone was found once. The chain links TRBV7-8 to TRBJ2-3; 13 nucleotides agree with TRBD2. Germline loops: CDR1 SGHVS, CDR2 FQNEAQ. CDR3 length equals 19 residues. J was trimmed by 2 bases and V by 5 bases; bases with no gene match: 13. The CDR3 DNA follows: TGTGCCAGCAGCCCTGAAAATGGACTAGCGGGAGTCCCCACAGATACGCAGTATTTT. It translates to CASSPENGLAGVPTDTQYF. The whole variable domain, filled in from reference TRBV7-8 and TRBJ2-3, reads GAGVSQSPRYKVAKRGQDVALRCDPISGHVSLFWYQQALGQGPEFLTYFQNEAQLDKSGLPSDRFFAERPEGSVSTLKIQRTQQEDSAVYLCASSPENGLAGVPTDTQYFGPGTRLTVL.

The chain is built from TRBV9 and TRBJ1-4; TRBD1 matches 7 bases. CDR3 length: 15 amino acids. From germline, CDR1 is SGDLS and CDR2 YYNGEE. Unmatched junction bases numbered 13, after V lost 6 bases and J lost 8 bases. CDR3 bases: TGTGCCAGCATCGCCCGACAGGGTGGGGAAGAAAAACTGTTTTTT. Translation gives CASIARQGGEEKLFF.

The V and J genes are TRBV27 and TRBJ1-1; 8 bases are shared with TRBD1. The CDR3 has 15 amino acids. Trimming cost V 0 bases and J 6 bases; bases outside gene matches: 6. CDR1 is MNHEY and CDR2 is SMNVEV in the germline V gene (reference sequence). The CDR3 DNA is TGTGCCAGCAGTTTATCACCAGGGGGCAGTGCTGAAGCTTTCTTT. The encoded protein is CASSLSPGGSAEAFF.

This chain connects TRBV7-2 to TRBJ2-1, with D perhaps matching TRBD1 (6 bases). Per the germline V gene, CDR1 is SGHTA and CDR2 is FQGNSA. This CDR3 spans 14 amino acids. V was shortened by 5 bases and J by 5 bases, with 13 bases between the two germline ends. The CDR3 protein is CASSRRTENNEQFF. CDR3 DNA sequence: TGTGCCAGCAGCCGCCGGACAGAGAACAATGAGCAGTTCTTC.

The CDR3 DNA follows: TGTGCCAGCACAAGCGGGGGGGCCTACAATGAGCAGTTCTTC. Protein sequence: CASTSGGAYNEQFF. This sequence joins TRBV2 and TRBJ2-1, with 10 nucleotides matching TRBD2. The V gene end was trimmed by 7 bases and the J gene end by 2 bases; junction bases not matched to a gene: 2. The germline V gene has CDR1 SNHLY and CDR2 FYNNEI. The CDR3 length is 14 residues. Full variable domain (remainder filled in from reference TRBV2 and TRBJ2-1): EPEVTQTPSHQVTQMGQEVILRCVPISNHLYFYWYRQILGQKVEFLVSFYNNEISEKSEIFDDQFSVERPDGSNFTLKIRSTKLEDSAMYFCASTSGGAYNEQFFGPGTRLTVL.

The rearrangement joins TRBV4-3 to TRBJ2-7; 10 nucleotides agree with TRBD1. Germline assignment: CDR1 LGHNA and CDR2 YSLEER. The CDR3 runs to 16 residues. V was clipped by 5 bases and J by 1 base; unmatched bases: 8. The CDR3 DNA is TGCGCCAGCAGCGCCTCCGGGACAGGGGAGTCCTACGAGCAGTACTTC. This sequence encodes CASSASGTGESYEQYF.

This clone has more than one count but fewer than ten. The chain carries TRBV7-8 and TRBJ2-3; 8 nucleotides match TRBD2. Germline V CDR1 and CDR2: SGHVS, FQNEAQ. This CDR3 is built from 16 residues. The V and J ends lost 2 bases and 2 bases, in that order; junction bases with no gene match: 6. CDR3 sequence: CASSLFLAGYTDTQYF. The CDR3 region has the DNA TGTGCCAGCAGCTTATTCCTAGCGGGTTACACAGATACGCAGTATTTT. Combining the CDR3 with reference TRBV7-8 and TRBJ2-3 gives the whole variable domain GAGVSQSPRYKVAKRGQDVALRCDPISGHVSLFWYQQALGQGPEFLTYFQNEAQLDKSGLPSDRFFAERPEGSVSTLKIQRTQQEDSAVYLCASSLFLAGYTDTQYFGPGTRLTVL.

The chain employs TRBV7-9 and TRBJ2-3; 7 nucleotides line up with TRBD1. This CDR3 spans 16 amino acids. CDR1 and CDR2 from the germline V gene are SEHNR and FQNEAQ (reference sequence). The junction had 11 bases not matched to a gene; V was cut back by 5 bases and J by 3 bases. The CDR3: CASSPTGAGGTDTQYF. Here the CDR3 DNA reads TGTGCCAGCAGCCCTACAGGGGCAGGGGGAACAGATACGCAGTATTTT.

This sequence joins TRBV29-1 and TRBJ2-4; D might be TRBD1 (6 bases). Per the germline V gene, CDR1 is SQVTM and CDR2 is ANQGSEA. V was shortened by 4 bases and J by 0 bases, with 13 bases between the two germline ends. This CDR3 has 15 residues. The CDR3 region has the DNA TGCAGCGTTGGATCAGGGGCACTAGCCAAAAACATTCAGTACTTC. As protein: CSVGSGALAKNIQYF.

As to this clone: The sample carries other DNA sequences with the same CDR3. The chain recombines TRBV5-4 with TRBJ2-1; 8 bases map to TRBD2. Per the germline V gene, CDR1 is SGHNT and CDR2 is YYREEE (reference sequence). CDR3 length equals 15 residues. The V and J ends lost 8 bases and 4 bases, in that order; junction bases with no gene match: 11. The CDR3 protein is CASWARTSSYNEQFF. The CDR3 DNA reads TGTGCCAGTTGGGCCAGGACTAGCTCTTACAATGAGCAGTTCTTC.

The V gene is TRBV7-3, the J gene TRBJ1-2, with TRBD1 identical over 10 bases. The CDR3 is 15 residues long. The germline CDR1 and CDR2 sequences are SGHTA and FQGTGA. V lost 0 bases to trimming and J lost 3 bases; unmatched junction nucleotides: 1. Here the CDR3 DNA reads TGTGCCAGCAGCTTAACTGGGACAGGGGACTATGGCTACACCTTC. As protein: CASSLTGTGDYGYTF.

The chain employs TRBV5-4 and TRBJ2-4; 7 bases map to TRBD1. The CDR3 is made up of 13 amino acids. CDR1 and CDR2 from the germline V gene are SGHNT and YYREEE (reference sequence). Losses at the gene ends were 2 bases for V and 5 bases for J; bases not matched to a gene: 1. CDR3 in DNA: TGTGCCAGCAGCTTCGGACAGGAAAACATTCAGTACTTC. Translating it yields CASSFGQENIQYF.

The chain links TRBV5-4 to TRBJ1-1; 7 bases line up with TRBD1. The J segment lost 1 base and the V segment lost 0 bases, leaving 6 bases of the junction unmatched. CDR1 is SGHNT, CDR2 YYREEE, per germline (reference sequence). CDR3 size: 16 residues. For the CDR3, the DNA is TGTGCCAGCAGCTTGGATAGCACAGGGGCGAACACTGAAGCTTTCTTT. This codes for CASSLDSTGANTEAFF. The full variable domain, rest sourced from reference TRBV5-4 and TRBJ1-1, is ETGVTQSPTHLIKTRGQQVTLRCSSQSGHNTVSWYQQALGQGPQFIFQYYREEENGRGNFPPRFSGLQFPNYSSELNVNALELDDSALYLCASSLDSTGANTEAFFGQGTRLTVV.

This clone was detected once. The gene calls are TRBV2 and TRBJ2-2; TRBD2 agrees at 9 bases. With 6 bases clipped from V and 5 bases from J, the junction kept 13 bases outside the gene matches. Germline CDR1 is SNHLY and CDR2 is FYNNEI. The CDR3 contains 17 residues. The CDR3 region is CASRIGTSIKRTGELFF. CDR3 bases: TGTGCCAGCAGAATAGGGACTAGCATCAAAAGAACCGGGGAGCTGTTTTTT.

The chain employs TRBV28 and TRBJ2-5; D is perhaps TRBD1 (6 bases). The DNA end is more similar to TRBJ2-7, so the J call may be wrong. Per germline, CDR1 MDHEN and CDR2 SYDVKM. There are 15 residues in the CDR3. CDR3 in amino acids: CASSPMTGGVNEQYF. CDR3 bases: TGTGCCAGCAGTCCCATGACAGGCGGAGTGAACGAGCAGTACTTC.

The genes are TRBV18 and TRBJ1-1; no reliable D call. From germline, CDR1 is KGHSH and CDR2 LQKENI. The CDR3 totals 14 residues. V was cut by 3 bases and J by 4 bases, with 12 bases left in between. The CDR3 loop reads CASSPLRGGTEAFF. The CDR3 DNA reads TGTGCCAGCTCACCCCTGAGAGGAGGCACTGAAGCTTTCTTT.